Below, 19 T cell receptor beta chains from the same sample are listed, as sequenced in a study of cytomegalovirus exposure and HLA in healthy donors (dated by TCRdb to the late 2010s). The library came from the immunoSEQ multiplex PCR assay. The clones in this table, taken by TCRdb from immuneACCESS, are in-frame only. Not every clone is retained; where verified, under half of the shortfall comes from an unresolved V gene, and the cause of the rest is unknown. Here the sample has over 90,000 clones; about 95% occur a single time. The top ten constitute 0.89% of the sample. Sequencing was done on a sample of PBMCs. The source is a woman under 30 in good health and CMV-seronegative.

The V call is TRBV6-6, the J call TRBJ2-7; a weak D match, TRBD1 (6 bases). CDR1 MNHNY and CDR2 SVGAGI come from the germline V gene (reference sequence). The length of the CDR3 is 13 residues. Trimming removed 7 bases from V and 13 bases from J, with 23 bases in between. The CDR3 bases are TGTGCCAGCAAGCTGCCGACAGGCTCCGGAACATACTTC. It translates to CASKLPTGSGTYF.

This clone was seen more than once but under ten times. The chain is built from TRBV2 and TRBJ2-1; 7 nucleotides align to TRBD1. Trimming took 5 bases from V and 5 from J; bases not matched to a gene: 6. CDR3 size: 14 residues. Germline values: CDR1 SNHLY, CDR2 FYNNEI. The CDR3 protein is CASSTGTDNNEQFF. Written as DNA, the CDR3 is TGTGCCAGCAGTACCGGGACAGACAACAATGAGCAGTTCTTC.

DNA of the CDR3: TGTGCCAGCAGCTTAGCGGCTAGCGGGGGGAACACAGATACGCAGTATTTT. Residues: CASSLAASGGNTDTQYF. The rearrangement joins TRBV13 to TRBJ2-3; TRBD2 matches 11 bases. The V gene's germline CDR1 is PRHDT and CDR2 FYEKMQ (reference sequence). The CDR3 runs to 17 residues. V shed 1 base and J 2 bases; nucleotides not matched to a gene: 5.

This chain connects TRBV11-2 to TRBJ1-1, with TRBD1 matching over 10 bases. V shed 5 bases and J 5 bases; nucleotides not matched to a gene: 8. This CDR3 is built from 15 residues. Germline V lookup: CDR1 SGHAT, CDR2 FQNNGV. Written as DNA, the CDR3 is TGTGCCAGCAGCCGTCGGACAGGGGGTCAAACTGAAGCTTTCTTT. Protein sequence: CASSRRTGGQTEAFF.

This chain uses TRBV30 with TRBJ1-1; perhaps TRBD1 as D (5 bases). CDR1 and CDR2 from the germline V gene are GTSNPN and SVGIG (reference sequence). The CDR3 consists of 15 residues. Between the trimmed V and J ends, which lost 3 bases and 5 bases, there was a span of 19 bases. DNA of the CDR3: TGTGCCTGGAGGGCACCGACAGTCCGATGGACTGAAGCTTTCTTT. Amino acid sequence: CAWRAPTVRWTEAFF.

The rearrangement uses TRBV19 and TRBJ2-7; 7 bases are shared with TRBD1. Germline CDR1 and CDR2: LNHDA and SQIVND (reference sequence). The CDR3 sequence is 14 residues long. The V segment lost 7 bases and the J segment 2 bases; nucleotides outside the gene matches: 8. As DNA, the CDR3 is TGTGCCAGTACCTCCGGGACAGTTCCCTACGAGCAGTACTTC. Translating it yields CASTSGTVPYEQYF. The variable domain in full, completed from reference TRBV19 and TRBJ2-7, reads DGGITQSPKYLFRKEGQNVTLSCEQNLNHDAMYWYRQDPGQGLRLIYYSQIVNDFQKGDIAEGYSVSREKKESFPLTVTSAQKNPTAFYLCASTSGTVPYEQYFGPGTRLTVT.

The V gene is TRBV18, the J gene TRBJ2-3; D gene unclear. Germline V gene data show CDR1 as KGHSH and CDR2 as LQKENI. Trimming removed 4 bases at V and 1 base at J, with 12 bases between. The CDR3 spans 15 residues. CDR3 amino acids: CASSLSRPGTDTQYF. CDR3 DNA sequence: TGTGCCAGCTCACTCTCTCGTCCAGGCACAGATACGCAGTATTTT.

CDR3 in DNA: TGTGCCAGCAGCTTACAGGGTTCGACGGAAAAACTGTTTTTT. Amino acids: CASSLQGSTEKLFF. V is TRBV5-4 and J is TRBJ1-4, with a possible D match to TRBD1 (6 bases). This CDR3 spans 14 amino acids. In germline, CDR1 is SGHNT, CDR2 YYREEE (reference sequence). V was cut by 2 bases and J by 8 bases, with 13 bases left in between.

The chain recombines TRBV5-1 with TRBJ2-3; weak D call: TRBD2 (5 bases). Trimming removed 4 bases from V and 10 bases from J, with 16 bases in between. The CDR3 extends over 13 amino acids. CDR1 and CDR2 (germline): SGHRS, YFSETQ. The CDR3 nucleotides read TGCGCCAGCAGCCCCGGTCCGGGATGGGCGCAGTATTTT. This gives the protein CASSPGPGWAQYF.

V and J are TRBV7-8 and TRBJ2-1; a possible D gene is TRBD1 (6 bases). CDR3 length: 12 residues. Germline CDR1 SGHVS, CDR2 FQNEAQ. The ends were cut back, 3 bases at V and 15 bases at J, with 15 bases in the middle. The CDR3 sequence: CASSFPAGVGFF. In DNA form, the CDR3 reads TGTGCCAGCAGCTTCCCGGCAGGGGTGGGGTTCTTC.

J is TRBJ2-7 and V is TRBV14; 12 bases agree with TRBD2. The germline V gene has CDR1 SGHDN and CDR2 FVKESK. Trimming cost V 3 bases and J 7 bases; bases outside gene matches: 10. This CDR3 contains 16 residues. DNA of the CDR3: TGTGCCAGCAGCCACACCAAGGGACTAGCGGGCCGTGAGCAGTACTTC. This codes for CASSHTKGLAGREQYF.

The chain uses TRBV18 and TRBJ2-7; perhaps TRBD1 as D (6 bases). Trimming shortened V by 0 bases and J by 6 bases, and 12 bases separated the two germline ends. The germline CDR1 and CDR2 sequences are KGHSH and LQKENI. The CDR3 is 14 amino acids. The chain's CDR3 is CASSPPNRVVEQYF. The CDR3, as DNA: TGTGCCAGCTCACCACCTAACAGGGTAGTCGAGCAGTACTTC.

This clone appeared a few times. The rearrangement joins TRBV19 to TRBJ2-1, with 8 bases lining up with TRBD2. CDR1 and CDR2 (germline): LNHDA, SQIVND (reference sequence). V gave up 5 bases and J gave up 2 bases; unmatched junction bases: 8. The CDR3 runs to 16 residues. The CDR3 DNA is TGTGCCAGTAGTGTTTCAGCGGGAGACACCTACAATGAGCAGTTCTTC. Its protein is CASSVSAGDTYNEQFF.

This rearrangement joins TRBV6-4 to TRBJ2-2; 12 bases are a match to TRBD2. CDR3 size: 16 residues. Per the germline V gene, CDR1 is MRHNA and CDR2 is SNTAGT. V lost 3 bases, J lost 4 bases, and 3 bases stayed unmatched. The CDR3 sequence is CASSELAGGGTGELFF. The CDR3 nucleotides are TGTGCCAGCAGTGAACTAGCGGGAGGTGGCACCGGGGAGCTGTTTTTT.

The chain is built from TRBV7-2 and TRBJ2-3, with 9 bases fitting TRBD2. The length of the CDR3 is 15 residues. V dropped 4 bases and J dropped 3; count of bases not matched to a gene: 5. The germline V gene encodes CDR1 SGHTA and CDR2 FQGNSA. CDR3 DNA: TGTGCCAGCAGCTCCGGACTAGCGAATACAGATACGCAGTATTTT. Its translation: CASSSGLANTDTQYF.

The V and J genes are TRBV2 and TRBJ2-2, with TRBD2 matching 8 bases. This CDR3 comprises 16 residues. The V gene's germline CDR1 is SNHLY and CDR2 FYNNEI. With V trimmed by 3 bases and J by 4 bases, 7 bases remained unmatched. CDR3 region: CASSEASGYGTGELFF. CDR3 nucleotide sequence: TGTGCCAGCAGTGAGGCTAGCGGGTACGGCACCGGGGAGCTGTTTTTT.

V and J are TRBV29-1 and TRBJ2-7; TRBD1 aligns across 10 bases. This CDR3 is 14 amino acids long. J gave up 2 bases and V 6 bases, and 7 bases lay outside the gene matches. The germline V gene has CDR1 SQVTM and CDR2 ANQGSEA. The chain's CDR3 is CSVVGTGEPYEQYF. CDR3 DNA sequence: TGCAGCGTCGTCGGGACAGGGGAACCCTACGAGCAGTACTTC.

This clone showed up just once. The J gene is TRBJ2-7, the V gene TRBV7-6, with TRBD1 matching 10 bases. The CDR3 extends over 15 amino acids. V lost 4 bases, J lost 2 bases, and 5 bases stayed unmatched. CDR1 SGHVS and CDR2 FNYEAQ come from the germline V gene. The CDR3 protein is CASSSPGQGTYEQYF. The CDR3 DNA sequence: TGTGCCAGCAGCTCCCCGGGACAGGGGACCTACGAGCAGTACTTC.

This chain connects TRBV19 to TRBJ2-2; 10 bases are a match to TRBD2. The germline gives CDR1 LNHDA, CDR2 SQIVND (reference sequence). V lost 3 bases, J lost 7 bases, and 14 bases stayed unmatched. This CDR3 has 18 amino acids. CDR3 nucleotide sequence: TGTGCCAGTAGTATCAGCCTAGCGGGAGTATTGTTGGGCGGGGAGCTGTTTTTT. This gives the protein CASSISLAGVLLGGELFF.